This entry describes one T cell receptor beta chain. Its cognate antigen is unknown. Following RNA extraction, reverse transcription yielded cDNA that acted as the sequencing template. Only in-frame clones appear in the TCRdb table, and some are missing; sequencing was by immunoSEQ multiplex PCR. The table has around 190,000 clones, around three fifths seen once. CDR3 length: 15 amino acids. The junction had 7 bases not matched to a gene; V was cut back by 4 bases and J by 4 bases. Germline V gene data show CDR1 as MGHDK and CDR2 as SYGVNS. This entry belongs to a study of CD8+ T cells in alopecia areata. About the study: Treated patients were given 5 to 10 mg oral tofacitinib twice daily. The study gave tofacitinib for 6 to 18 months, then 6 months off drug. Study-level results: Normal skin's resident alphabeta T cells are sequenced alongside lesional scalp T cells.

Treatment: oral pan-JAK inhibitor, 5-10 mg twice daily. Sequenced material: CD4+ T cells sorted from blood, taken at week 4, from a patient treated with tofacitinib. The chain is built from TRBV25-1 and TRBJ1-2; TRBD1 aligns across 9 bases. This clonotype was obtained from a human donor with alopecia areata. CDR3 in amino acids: CASSGTGTGTYGYTF. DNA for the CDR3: TGTGCCAGCAGTGGAACCGGGACAGGGACCTATGGCTACACCTTC.